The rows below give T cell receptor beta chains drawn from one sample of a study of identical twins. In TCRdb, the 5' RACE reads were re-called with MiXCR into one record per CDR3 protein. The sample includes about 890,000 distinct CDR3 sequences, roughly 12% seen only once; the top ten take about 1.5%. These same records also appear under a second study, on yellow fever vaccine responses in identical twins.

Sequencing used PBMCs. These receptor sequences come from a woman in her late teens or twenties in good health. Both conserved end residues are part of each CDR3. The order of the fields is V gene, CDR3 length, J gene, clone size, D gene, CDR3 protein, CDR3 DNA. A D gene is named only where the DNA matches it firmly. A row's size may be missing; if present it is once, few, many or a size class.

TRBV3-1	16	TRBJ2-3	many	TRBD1	CASSSGTGIVTDTQYF	TGTGCCAGCAGCTCGGGGACAGGGATCGTCACAGATACGCAGTATTTT
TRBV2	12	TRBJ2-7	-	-	CASRGWGYEQYF	TGTGCCAGCAGAGGTTGGGGCTACGAGCAGTACTTC
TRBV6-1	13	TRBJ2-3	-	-	CASSEGYAHTQYF	TGTGCCAGCAGTGAAGGCTACGCTCATACGCAGTATTTT
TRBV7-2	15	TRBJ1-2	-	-	CASSLLGETQEGYTF	TGTGCCAGCAGCTTACTCGGGGAAACCCAAGAGGGCTACACCTTC
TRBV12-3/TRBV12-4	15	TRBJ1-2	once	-	CASSYEPALSYGYTF	TGTGCCAGCAGCTACGAACCCGCACTGTCCTATGGCTACACCTTC
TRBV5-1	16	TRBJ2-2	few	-	CASSLDPLGKTGELFF	TGCGCCAGCAGCTTGGACCCACTCGGGAAGACCGGGGAGCTGTTTTTT
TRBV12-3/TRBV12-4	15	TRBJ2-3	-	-	CASSTGSLRTDTQYF	TGTGCCAGCAGTACAGGGAGCCTACGCACAGATACGCAGTATTTT
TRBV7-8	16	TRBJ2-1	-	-	CVSSFGQGGTYNEQFF	TGTGTCAGCAGCTTCGGGCAGGGGGGGACCTACAATGAGCAGTTCTTC
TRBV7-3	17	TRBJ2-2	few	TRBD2	CASSLTLLAGQTGELFF	TGTGCCAGCAGCTTAACGCTACTAGCGGGCCAAACCGGGGAGCTGTTTTTT
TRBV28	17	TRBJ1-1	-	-	CASSLWRRGTDYTEAFF	TGTGCCAGCAGTTTATGGCGGAGAGGGACGGATTACACTGAAGCTTTCTTT
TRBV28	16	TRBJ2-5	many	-	CASSLSGEMGAATQYF	TGTGCCAGCAGTTTATCCGGGGAAATGGGTGCGGCGACCCAGTACTTC
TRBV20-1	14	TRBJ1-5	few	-	CSASLGQGWQPQHF	TGCAGTGCTAGCTTGGGCCAGGGTTGGCAGCCCCAGCATTTT
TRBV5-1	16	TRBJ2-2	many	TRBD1	CASTHDGQGNTGELFF	TGCGCCAGCACCCACGACGGACAGGGGAACACCGGGGAGCTGTTTTTT
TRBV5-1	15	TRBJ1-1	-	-	CASSLEGRGNTEAFF	TGCGCCAGCAGCTTGGAAGGGAGGGGGAACACTGAAGCTTTCTTT
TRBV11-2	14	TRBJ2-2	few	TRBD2	CASSSPGGFRELFF	TGTGCCAGCAGCTCCCCGGGAGGTTTCCGGGAGCTGTTTTTT
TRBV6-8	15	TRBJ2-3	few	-	CASSYQRRFTDTQYF	TGTGCCAGCAGTTACCAGCGGCGATTCACAGATACGCAGTATTTT
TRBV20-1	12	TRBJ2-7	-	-	CSARGTNYEQYF	TGCAGTGCTAGAGGGACTAACTACGAGCAGTACTTC
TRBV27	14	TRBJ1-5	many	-	CASSIQGYNQPQHF	TGTGCCAGCAGCATACAGGGATATAATCAGCCCCAGCATTTT
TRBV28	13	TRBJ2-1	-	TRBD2	CASSGDYYNEQFF	TGTGCCAGCAGCGGGGACTACTACAATGAGCAGTTCTTC
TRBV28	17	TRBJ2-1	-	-	CASSLWRGDSSYNEQFF	TGTGCCAGCAGTTTATGGAGGGGGGACAGCTCCTACAATGAGCAGTTCTTC
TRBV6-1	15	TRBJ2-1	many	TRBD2	CASRNPSGNYNEQFF	TGTGCCAGCAGAAACCCTAGCGGGAACTACAATGAGCAGTTCTTC
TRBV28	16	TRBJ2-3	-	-	CASSPLPGQDTDTQYF	TGTGCCAGCAGCCCACTGCCGGGACAAGACACAGATACGCAGTATTTT
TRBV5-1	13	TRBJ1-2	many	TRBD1	CASSLGDSYGYTF	TGCGCCAGCAGCTTGGGGGACAGCTATGGCTACACCTTC
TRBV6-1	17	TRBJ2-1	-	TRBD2	CASSEGLAGASYNEQFF	TGTGCCAGCAGTGAGGGACTAGCGGGGGCCTCCTACAATGAGCAGTTCTTC
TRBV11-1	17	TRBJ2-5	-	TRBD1	CASSLGRGSPKEETQYF	TGTGCCAGCAGCTTAGGCAGGGGGTCGCCAAAAGAAGAGACCCAGTACTTC
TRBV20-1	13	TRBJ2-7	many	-	CSARDPGAGEQYF	TGCAGTGCTAGAGATCCAGGGGCGGGCGAGCAGTACTTC
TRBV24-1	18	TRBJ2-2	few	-	CATSAKKLAVPLTGELFF	TGTGCCACCAGTGCCAAAAAATTAGCAGTTCCACTCACCGGGGAGCTGTTTTTT
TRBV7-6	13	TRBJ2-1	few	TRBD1	CASSLQGAREQFF	TGTGCCAGCAGCTTGCAGGGGGCTCGCGAGCAGTTCTTC
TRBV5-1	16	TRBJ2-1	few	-	CASSWGGTKSYNEQFF	TGCGCCAGCAGCTGGGGGGGGACAAAGTCCTACAATGAGCAGTTCTTC
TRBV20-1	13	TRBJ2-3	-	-	CSAHSPVSDTQYF	TGCAGTGCCCACTCCCCAGTATCAGATACGCAGTATTTT
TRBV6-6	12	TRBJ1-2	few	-	CASSYQNYGYTF	TGTGCCAGCAGTTACCAAAACTATGGCTACACCTTC
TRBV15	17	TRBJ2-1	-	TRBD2	CATSSPAGGGGPREQFF	TGTGCCACCAGCAGCCCCGCCGGGGGGGGAGGGCCTAGGGAGCAGTTCTTC
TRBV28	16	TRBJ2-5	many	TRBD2	CASSKWTSGLQETQYF	TGTGCCAGCAGTAAATGGACTAGCGGTCTACAAGAGACCCAGTACTTC
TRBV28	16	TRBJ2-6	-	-	CASSRPGGSGANVLTF	TGTGCCAGCAGCCGCCCTGGCGGCTCTGGGGCCAACGTCCTGACTTTC
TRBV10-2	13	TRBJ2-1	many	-	CASTEVASGISFF	-
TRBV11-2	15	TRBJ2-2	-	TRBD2	CASSPTSGITGELFF	TGTGCCAGCAGCCCCACTAGCGGCATCACCGGGGAGCTGTTTTTT
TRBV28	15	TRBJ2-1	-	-	CASSSPSGRNNEQFF	TGTGCCAGCAGTTCACCCTCGGGGCGGAACAATGAGCAGTTCTTC
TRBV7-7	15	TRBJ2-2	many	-	CASSYGVGDAGELFF	TGTGCCAGCAGCTATGGGGTAGGGGATGCCGGGGAGCTGTTTTTT
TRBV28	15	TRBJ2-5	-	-	CASSVGRAIVETQYF	TGTGCCAGCAGTGTGGGCAGGGCCATAGTCGAGACCCAGTACTTC
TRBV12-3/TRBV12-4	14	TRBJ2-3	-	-	CASSFSLPGDTQYF	TGTGCCAGCAGTTTTAGTCTCCCTGGGGATACGCAGTATTTT
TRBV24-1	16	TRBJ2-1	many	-	CATSDRRRDPGNEQFF	TGTGCCACCAGTGATCGGAGGAGGGACCCTGGGAATGAGCAGTTCTTC
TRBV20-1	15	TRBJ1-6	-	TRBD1	CSAETDRVLSSPLHF	TGCAGTGCGGAGACTGACAGGGTTCTATCGTCACCCCTCCACTTT
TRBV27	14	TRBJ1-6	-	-	CASSLSAGYSPLHF	TGTGCCAGCAGTTTATCGGCGGGGTACTCACCCCTCCACTTT
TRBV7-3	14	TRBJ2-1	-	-	CASSTALGLNEQFF	TGTGCCAGCAGCACAGCCCTAGGGTTAAATGAGCAGTTCTTC
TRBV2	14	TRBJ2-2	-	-	CASRDSDFTGELFF	TGTGCCAGCAGAGACTCGGACTTCACCGGGGAGCTGTTTTTT
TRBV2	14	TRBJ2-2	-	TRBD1	CASRGQGRAGELFF	TGTGCCAGCAGGGGACAGGGAAGGGCCGGGGAGCTGTTTTTT